These 32 T cell receptor beta chains originate from one sample sequenced in a study of CD8 T cells in Susac syndrome. Reverse transcription of roughly 0.5 to 1 ug RNA used random hexamers. TCRdb used MiXCR to reprocess the immunoSEQ multiplex PCR reads, holding one entry per CDR3 protein. Of approximately 76,000 distinct CDR3 sequences in the sample, about 95% were seen once. Material for sequencing was CD8+ T cells from PBMCs. Every receptor here comes from a human donor with multiple sclerosis.

The rearrangement links TRBV4-2 to TRBJ1-2; D uncertain. Trimming removed 0 bases from V and 3 bases from J, with 14 bases in between. This CDR3 has 16 residues. Germline V gene data show CDR1 as LGHNA and CDR2 as YNFKEQ. The CDR3 loop is CASSQEEGGEYYGYTF. Written as DNA, the CDR3 is TGTGCCAGCAGCCAAGAGGAAGGTGGAGAGTACTATGGCTACACCTTC.

The chain couples TRBV7-9 to TRBJ1-2, with D unclear. The CDR3 length is 15 residues. Germline V gene sequence: CDR1 SEHNR, CDR2 FQNEAQ (reference sequence). The V end lost 5 bases, the J end lost 7 bases, and 20 bases lay between the germline ends. The CDR3 here is CASSLDSSSYSGYTF. CDR3 bases: TGTGCCAGCAGCCTAGATTCGAGCAGCTATTCTGGCTACACCTTC.

The V and J genes are TRBV20-1 and TRBJ2-5, with TRBD2 matching 10 bases. Germline V gives CDR1 DFQATT, CDR2 SNEGSKA (reference sequence). Trimming removed 1 base from V and 2 bases from J; junction bases left unmatched: 7. The CDR3 spans 16 residues. This CDR3 is CSARAASGSRQETQYF. CDR3 DNA: TGCAGTGCTAGAGCCGCTAGCGGGAGCCGTCAAGAGACCCAGTACTTC.

In DNA form, the CDR3 reads TGCAGCTACTCACAGGGTTATACCGGGGAGCTGTTTTTT. Residues: CSYSQGYTGELFF. The rearrangement links TRBV29-1 to TRBJ2-2; weak D call: TRBD1 (6 bases). The CDR3 length is 13 residues. V shed 8 bases and J shed 5 bases, with 15 bases lying between them. Germline V gene data show CDR1 as SQVTM and CDR2 as ANQGSEA.

With regard to this clonotype: Germline is not matched at one junction end, which may reflect a read error. The chain joins TRBV7-9 to TRBJ2-4; no definite D call. Germline CDR1 reads SEHNR; CDR2 reads FQNEAQ (reference sequence). The CDR3 has 14 amino acids. The DNA of the CDR3 is TGTACCAGCAGCTTACGGACGGAGCACTTTATTAGGGACTTC. This codes for CTSSLRTEHFIRDF.

The CDR3 sequence is CASSEGLAGTYEQYF. The CDR3 nucleotides are TGTGCCAGCAGCGAGGGACTAGCGGGGACCTACGAGCAGTACTTC. The chain combines TRBV5-4 with TRBJ2-7; 13 bases are shared with TRBD2. CDR1 and CDR2 (germline): SGHNT, YYREEE (reference sequence). V lost 4 bases and J lost 2; bases outside the gene matches: 3. The CDR3 extends over 15 amino acids. Together with reference TRBV5-4 and TRBJ2-7, the CDR3 gives the full variable domain: ETGVTQSPTHLIKTRGQQVTLRCSSQSGHNTVSWYQQALGQGPQFIFQYYREEENGRGNFPPRFSGLQFPNYSSELNVNALELDDSALYLCASSEGLAGTYEQYFGPGTRLTVT.

The V gene is TRBV29-1, the J gene TRBJ2-1; 13 nucleotides match TRBD2. Looked up from germline, CDR1 is SQVTM and CDR2 is ANQGSEA. This CDR3 has 15 amino acids. With 0 bases clipped from V and 8 bases from J, the junction kept 4 bases outside the gene matches. The CDR3, as DNA: TGCAGCGTTGAAGATGCCGGACTAGCGGGAGATGAGCAGTTCTTC. It codes for CSVEDAGLAGDEQFF.

V usage is TRBV12-3 or TRBV12-4 and J usage is TRBJ2-3, with D unclear. This CDR3 has 12 amino acids. Trimming cost V 4 bases and J 3 bases, with 5 bases left between them. The CDR3 nucleotides read TGTGCCAGCAGTTCATTTACAGATACGCAGTATTTT. It codes for CASSSFTDTQYF.

The chain recombines TRBV29-1 with TRBJ1-1; D not resolved. The germline V gene encodes CDR1 SQVTM and CDR2 ANQGSEA. Trimming took off 8 bases at V and 0 bases at J, with 10 bases between the two ends. There are 12 residues in the CDR3. DNA of the CDR3: TGCAGCCCGCTCGAGGTGAACACTGAAGCTTTCTTT. The encoded protein is CSPLEVNTEAFF.

The chain couples TRBV19 to TRBJ2-7, with TRBD1 matching 8 bases. The CDR3 spans 16 residues. Trimming at V came to 5 bases and at J to 1 base, leaving 10 bases not matched to a gene. Germline V CDR1 and CDR2: LNHDA, SQIVND (reference sequence). DNA for the CDR3: TGTGCCAGTAGTGCCGGGACAGGTATTTCTTCCTACGAGCAGTACTTC. Translated, it gives CASSAGTGISSYEQYF.

Only a few counts were recorded for this clonotype. The CDR3 protein is CASSPGLTRANVLTF. As DNA, the CDR3 is TGCGCCAGCAGCCCGGGCCTCACCAGGGCCAACGTCCTGACTTTC. V usage is TRBV4-1 and J usage is TRBJ2-6; the D is unclear. The germline gives CDR1 MGHRA, CDR2 YSYEKL. The ends were cut back, 4 bases at V and 5 bases at J, with 12 bases in the middle. This CDR3 contains 15 residues.

CDR3 region: CASSTASDNSPLHF. The CDR3 coding sequence is TGTGCCAGCAGCACCGCCTCGGATAATTCACCCCTCCACTTT. The rearrangement links TRBV6-2 or TRBV6-3 to TRBJ1-6; D is unclear. CDR1 is MNHEY and CDR2 is SVGEGT in the germline V gene. The length of the CDR3 is 14 residues. V was cut by 6 bases and J by 5 bases, with 11 bases left in between.

The chain is built from TRBV5-1 and TRBJ1-1, with D perhaps TRBD1 (6 bases). The CDR3 is 15 amino acids. The germline V and J ends were trimmed by 4 bases and 1 base, with 14 bases remaining between them. Germline lookup yields CDR1 SGHRS and CDR2 YFSETQ. The CDR3: CASSPRQATNTEAFF. The DNA of the CDR3 is TGCGCCAGCAGCCCCCGACAGGCAACGAACACTGAAGCTTTCTTT.

This chain links TRBV6-5 with TRBJ2-2, with a possible D match to TRBD1 (5 bases). V gave up 7 bases and J gave up 4 bases, with 10 bases separating them. This CDR3 has 13 amino acids. CDR1 and CDR2 (germline): MNHEY, SVGAGI. CDR3 sequence: CASNQGATGELFF. DNA for the CDR3: TGTGCCAGCAATCAGGGTGCCACCGGGGAGCTGTTTTTT.

The V and J genes are TRBV7-2 and TRBJ2-5, with 9 bases fitting TRBD1. Unmatched junction bases numbered 6, after V lost 5 bases and J lost 5 bases. The CDR3 consists of 14 residues. The V gene's germline CDR1 is SGHTA and CDR2 FQGNSA. The CDR3, as DNA: TGTGCCAGCAGCCTGGGGACAGGGTGGGAGACCCAGTACTTC. Protein: CASSLGTGWETQYF.

V gene TRBV4-1 combines with J gene TRBJ1-1, with D unresolved. Trimming removed 0 bases at V and 5 bases at J, with 10 bases between. Germline V gene sequence: CDR1 MGHRA, CDR2 YSYEKL. This CDR3 is built from 14 residues. In nucleotides, the CDR3 is TGCGCCAGCAGCCAAGAATTACTGGGGACTGAAGCTTTCTTT. Its translation is CASSQELLGTEAFF.

The chain is built from TRBV27 and TRBJ2-1; 7 positions match TRBD2. V gave up 4 bases and J gave up 5 bases; unmatched junction bases: 11. Germline V gene data show CDR1 as MNHEY and CDR2 as SMNVEV (reference sequence). This CDR3 contains 16 residues. The chain's CDR3 is CASSSLKRDVDNEQFF. In DNA form, the CDR3 reads TGTGCCAGCAGTTCCCTTAAGCGGGACGTCGACAATGAGCAGTTCTTC.

The chain uses TRBV27 and TRBJ1-5; D gene uncertain. Germline CDR1 MNHEY, CDR2 SMNVEV (reference sequence). This CDR3 comprises 15 residues. V lost 3 bases and J 1 base, leaving 10 bases between the germline ends. CDR3 coding DNA: TGTGCCAGCAGTTTTGGAGGAGGAAGCAATCAGCCCCAGCATTTT. Its protein is CASSFGGGSNQPQHF.

V is TRBV9 and J is TRBJ2-2; no clear D. Trimming stripped 0 bases from V and 2 bases from J, with 11 bases between. Germline CDR1 SGDLS, CDR2 YYNGEE. CDR3 length: 16 amino acids. The CDR3 is CASSVDLGRNTGELFF. As DNA, the CDR3 is TGTGCCAGCAGCGTAGATCTAGGACGAAACACCGGGGAGCTGTTTTTT.

The V and J genes are TRBV9 and TRBJ2-5, with D uncertain. CDR1 SGDLS and CDR2 YYNGEE come from the germline V gene. V lost 2 bases and J 2 bases, leaving 4 bases between the germline ends. The CDR3 is 12 residues long. CDR3 DNA sequence: TGTGCCAGCAGCGTTATACAAGAGACCCAGTACTTC. Its protein product is CASSVIQETQYF.

This chain connects TRBV3-1 to TRBJ2-3; D unclear. The germline gives CDR1 LGHDT, CDR2 YNNKEL (reference sequence). The CDR3 is 14 residues long. The V end was cut by 0 bases, the J end by 0 bases, with 4 bases between. The CDR3 bases are TGTGCCAGCAGCCAAGACACTAGCACAGATACGCAGTATTTT. As protein: CASSQDTSTDTQYF.

This clonotype was observed a few times. The genes are TRBV7-9 and TRBJ2-2, with TRBD1 matching 7 bases. In germline, CDR1 is SEHNR, CDR2 FQNEAQ (reference sequence). The V gene end was trimmed by 5 bases and the J gene end by 6 bases; junction bases not matched to a gene: 6. This CDR3 is built from 14 residues. CDR3 region: CASSQTGSPGELFF. The CDR3, as DNA: TGTGCCAGCAGCCAGACAGGGTCGCCCGGGGAGCTGTTTTTT.

The chain uses TRBV19 and TRBJ2-4; 9 bases map to TRBD2. Germline V lookup: CDR1 LNHDA, CDR2 SQIVND (reference sequence). Trimming at V came to 3 bases and at J to 8 bases, leaving 5 bases not matched to a gene. The CDR3 is made up of 14 amino acids. The chain's CDR3 is CASSIGAGGDIQYF. For the CDR3, the DNA is TGTGCCAGTAGTATCGGAGCGGGGGGAGACATTCAGTACTTC.

The rearrangement links TRBV5-1 to TRBJ1-2; no definite D call. Germline values: CDR1 SGHRS, CDR2 YFSETQ. The CDR3 spans 14 residues. The V and J ends lost 6 bases and 5 bases respectively, with 17 bases between them. In DNA, the CDR3 is TGCGCCAGCAAAAAAGAGAGGGTGTTGTATGGCTACACCTTC. Protein sequence: CASKKERVLYGYTF.

V and J are TRBV27 and TRBJ1-2; possibly TRBD1 for D (5 bases). Trimming removed 8 bases from V and 2 bases from J, with 12 bases in between. Germline V gene data show CDR1 as MNHEY and CDR2 as SMNVEV (reference sequence). CDR3 length: 13 amino acids. CDR3 loop: CASRDSWNYGYTF. The CDR3 DNA reads as TGTGCCAGCCGGGACTCCTGGAACTATGGCTACACCTTC.

The rearrangement links TRBV29-1 to TRBJ1-1, with 7 bases identical to TRBD1. Trimming at V came to 6 bases and at J to 7 bases, leaving 2 bases not matched to a gene. CDR1 SQVTM and CDR2 ANQGSEA come from the germline V gene. This CDR3 comprises 10 residues. As DNA, the CDR3 is TGCAGCGTCCGGGACAGTGAAGCTTTCTTT. This encodes CSVRDSEAFF.

The chain links TRBV15 to TRBJ2-3, with TRBD1 matching 7 bases. The V gene's germline CDR1 is LNHNV and CDR2 YYDKDF (reference sequence). This CDR3 region has 16 residues. Germline trimming cut 0 bases from V and 5 bases from J; bases unmatched to any gene: 8. The CDR3 spells CATSRDGRGTVDTQYF. The CDR3 DNA is TGTGCCACCAGCAGAGACGGCAGGGGGACGGTAGATACGCAGTATTTT.

The rearrangement links TRBV30 to TRBJ2-1; 7 bases fit TRBD1. The CDR3 is 12 amino acids. V shed 2 bases and J 10 bases; nucleotides not matched to a gene: 5. Per germline, CDR1 GTSNPN and CDR2 SVGIG (reference sequence). The CDR3 bases are TGTGCCTGGAGTCCGACAGGGTGGGAGCAGTTCTTC. This translates into CAWSPTGWEQFF.

The chain uses TRBV20-1 and TRBJ2-3; no clear D gene. Trimming removed 5 bases from V and 2 bases from J, with 11 bases in between. The germline CDR1 and CDR2 sequences are DFQATT and SNEGSKA (reference sequence). The CDR3 is made up of 13 amino acids. The CDR3 loop reads CSAWRPNTDTQYF. CDR3 nucleotide sequence: TGCAGTGCTTGGAGACCTAACACAGATACGCAGTATTTT.

V and J are TRBV29-1 and TRBJ2-7; TRBD1 might be the D (5 bases). The ends were cut back, 6 bases at V and 7 bases at J, with 19 bases in the middle. The germline V gene encodes CDR1 SQVTM and CDR2 ANQGSEA. The CDR3 extends over 13 amino acids. The CDR3 DNA reads as TGCAGCGTCCCCAGGGTAAACTCCGGGGAGCAGTACTTC. It codes for CSVPRVNSGEQYF.

The V call is TRBV13, the J call TRBJ2-2, with a tentative D call TRBD1 (5 bases). Trimming stripped 2 bases from V and 5 bases from J, with 6 bases between. The CDR3 totals 13 residues. The germline gives CDR1 PRHDT, CDR2 FYEKMQ (reference sequence). Here the CDR3 DNA reads TGTGCCAGCAGCTTAAGGGGAACCGGGGAGCTGTTTTTT. It yields the protein CASSLRGTGELFF.

V gene TRBV2 combines with J gene TRBJ1-6; D remains unclear. Trimming took 8 bases from V and 6 from J, leaving 11 bases between them. Per germline, CDR1 SNHLY and CDR2 FYNNEI. CDR3 length: 13 amino acids. CDR3 sequence reads: CASGSSGNSPLHF. CDR3 bases: TGTGCCAGCGGAAGTTCCGGTAATTCACCCCTCCACTTT.